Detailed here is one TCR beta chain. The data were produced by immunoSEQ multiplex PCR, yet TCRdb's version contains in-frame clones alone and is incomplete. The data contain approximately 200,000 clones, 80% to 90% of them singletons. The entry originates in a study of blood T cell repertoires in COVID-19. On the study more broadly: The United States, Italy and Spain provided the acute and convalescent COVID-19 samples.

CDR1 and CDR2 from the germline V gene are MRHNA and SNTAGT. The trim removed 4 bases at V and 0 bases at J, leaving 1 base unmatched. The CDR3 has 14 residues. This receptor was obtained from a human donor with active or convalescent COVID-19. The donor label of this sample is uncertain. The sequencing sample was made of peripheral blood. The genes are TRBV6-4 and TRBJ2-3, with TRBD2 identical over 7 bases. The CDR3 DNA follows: TGTGCCAGCAGTGCAGCGGGGAGCACAGATACGCAGTATTTT. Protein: CASSAAGSTDTQYF.